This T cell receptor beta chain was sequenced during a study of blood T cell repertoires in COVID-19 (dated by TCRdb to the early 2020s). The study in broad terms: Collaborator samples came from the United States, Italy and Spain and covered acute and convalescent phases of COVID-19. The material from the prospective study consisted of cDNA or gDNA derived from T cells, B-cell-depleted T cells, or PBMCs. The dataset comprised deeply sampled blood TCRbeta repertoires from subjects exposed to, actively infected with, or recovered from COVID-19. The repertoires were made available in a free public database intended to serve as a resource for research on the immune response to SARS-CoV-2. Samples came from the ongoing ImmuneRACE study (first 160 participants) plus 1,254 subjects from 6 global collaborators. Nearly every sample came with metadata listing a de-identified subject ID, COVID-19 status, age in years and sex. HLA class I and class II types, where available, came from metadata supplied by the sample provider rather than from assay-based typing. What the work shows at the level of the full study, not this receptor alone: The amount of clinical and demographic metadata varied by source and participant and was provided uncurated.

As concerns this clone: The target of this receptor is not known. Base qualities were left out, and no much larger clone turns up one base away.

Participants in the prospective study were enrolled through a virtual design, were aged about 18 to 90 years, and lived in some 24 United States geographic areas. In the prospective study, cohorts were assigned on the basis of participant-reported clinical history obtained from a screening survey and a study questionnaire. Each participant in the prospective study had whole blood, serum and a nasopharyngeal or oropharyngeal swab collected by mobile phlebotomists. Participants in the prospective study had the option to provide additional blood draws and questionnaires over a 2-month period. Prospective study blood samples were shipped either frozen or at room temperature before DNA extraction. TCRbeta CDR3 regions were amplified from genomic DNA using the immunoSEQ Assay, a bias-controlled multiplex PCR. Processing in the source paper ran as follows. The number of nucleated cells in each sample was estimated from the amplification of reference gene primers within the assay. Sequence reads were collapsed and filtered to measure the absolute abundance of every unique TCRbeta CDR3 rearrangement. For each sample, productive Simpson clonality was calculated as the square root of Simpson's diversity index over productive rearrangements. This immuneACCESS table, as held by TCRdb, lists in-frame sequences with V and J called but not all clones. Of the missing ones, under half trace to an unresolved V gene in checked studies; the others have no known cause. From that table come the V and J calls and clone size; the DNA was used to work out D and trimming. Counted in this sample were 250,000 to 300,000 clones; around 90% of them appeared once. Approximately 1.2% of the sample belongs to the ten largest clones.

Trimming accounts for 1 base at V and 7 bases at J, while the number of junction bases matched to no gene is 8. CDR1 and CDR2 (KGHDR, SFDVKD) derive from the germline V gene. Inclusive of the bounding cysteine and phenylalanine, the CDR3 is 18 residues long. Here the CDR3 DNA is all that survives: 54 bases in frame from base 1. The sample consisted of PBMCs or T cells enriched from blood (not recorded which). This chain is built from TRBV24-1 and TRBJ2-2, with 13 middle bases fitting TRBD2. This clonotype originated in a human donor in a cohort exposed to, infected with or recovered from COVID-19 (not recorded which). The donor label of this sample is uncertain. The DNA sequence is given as TGTGCCACCAGTGATTTTACTAGCGGGGGGGCCCGGAGCGGGGAGCTGTTTTTT. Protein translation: CATSDFTSGGARSGELFF.